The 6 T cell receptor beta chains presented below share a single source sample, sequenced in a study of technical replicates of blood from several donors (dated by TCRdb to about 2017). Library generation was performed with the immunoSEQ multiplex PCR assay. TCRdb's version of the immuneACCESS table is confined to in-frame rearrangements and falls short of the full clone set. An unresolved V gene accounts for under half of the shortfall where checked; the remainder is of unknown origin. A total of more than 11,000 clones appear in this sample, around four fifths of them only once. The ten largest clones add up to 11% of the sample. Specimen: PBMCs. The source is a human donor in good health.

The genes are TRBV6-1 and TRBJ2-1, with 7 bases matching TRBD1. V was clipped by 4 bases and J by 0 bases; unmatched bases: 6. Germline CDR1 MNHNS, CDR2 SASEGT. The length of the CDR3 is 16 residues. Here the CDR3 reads CASSGGQKSSYNEQFF. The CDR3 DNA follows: TGTGCCAGCAGTGGGGGACAGAAAAGCTCCTACAATGAGCAGTTCTTC.

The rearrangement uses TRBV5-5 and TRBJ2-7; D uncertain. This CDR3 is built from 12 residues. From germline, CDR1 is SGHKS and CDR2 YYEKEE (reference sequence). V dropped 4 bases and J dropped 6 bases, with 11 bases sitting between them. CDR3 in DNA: TGTGCCAGCAGCGCTAGTCTCGCCGAGCAGTACTTC. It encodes CASSASLAEQYF.

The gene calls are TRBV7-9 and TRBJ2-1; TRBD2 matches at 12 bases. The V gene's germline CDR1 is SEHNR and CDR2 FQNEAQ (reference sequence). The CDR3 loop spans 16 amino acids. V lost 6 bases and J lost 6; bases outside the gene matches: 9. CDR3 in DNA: TGTGCCAGCAGATCAAGACTAGCGGGAGACTCCAATGAGCAGTTCTTC. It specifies CASRSRLAGDSNEQFF.

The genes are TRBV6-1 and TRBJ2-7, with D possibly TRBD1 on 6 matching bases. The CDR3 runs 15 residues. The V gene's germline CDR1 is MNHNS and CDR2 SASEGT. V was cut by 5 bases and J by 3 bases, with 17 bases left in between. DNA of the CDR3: TGTGCCAGCAGTCCACAACAAGGGGGTAACTACGAGCAGTACTTC. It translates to CASSPQQGGNYEQYF.

CDR3 residues: CASRSAGGRETQYF. For the CDR3, the DNA is TGTGCCAGTAGGTCAGCGGGAGGGCGAGAGACCCAGTACTTC. The V and J genes are TRBV19 and TRBJ2-5; TRBD2 aligns across 10 bases. Germline V gene data show CDR1 as LNHDA and CDR2 as SQIVND (reference sequence). The CDR3 covers 14 residues. V was pared by 6 bases and J by 4 bases, with 5 bases of the junction left unmatched.

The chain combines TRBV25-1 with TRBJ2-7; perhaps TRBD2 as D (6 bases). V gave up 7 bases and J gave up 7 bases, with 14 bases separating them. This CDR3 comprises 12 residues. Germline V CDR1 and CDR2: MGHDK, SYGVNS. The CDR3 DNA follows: TGTGCCAGCACCGACGGGGGTGAAGAGCAGTACTTC. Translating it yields CASTDGGEEQYF.